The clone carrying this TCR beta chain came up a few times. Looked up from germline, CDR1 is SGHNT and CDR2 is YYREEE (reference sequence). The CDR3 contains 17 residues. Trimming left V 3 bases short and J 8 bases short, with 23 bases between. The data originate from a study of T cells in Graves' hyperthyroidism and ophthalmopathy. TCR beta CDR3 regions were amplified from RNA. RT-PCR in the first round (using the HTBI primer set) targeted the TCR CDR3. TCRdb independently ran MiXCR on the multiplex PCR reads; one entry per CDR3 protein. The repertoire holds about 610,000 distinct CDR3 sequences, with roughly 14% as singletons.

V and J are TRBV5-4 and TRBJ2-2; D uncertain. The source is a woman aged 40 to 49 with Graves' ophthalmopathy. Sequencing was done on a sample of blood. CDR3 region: CASSSFTPSPQPGELFF. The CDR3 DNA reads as TGTGCCAGCAGCTCCTTTACCCCTTCACCTCAGCCAGGGGAGCTGTTTTTT.